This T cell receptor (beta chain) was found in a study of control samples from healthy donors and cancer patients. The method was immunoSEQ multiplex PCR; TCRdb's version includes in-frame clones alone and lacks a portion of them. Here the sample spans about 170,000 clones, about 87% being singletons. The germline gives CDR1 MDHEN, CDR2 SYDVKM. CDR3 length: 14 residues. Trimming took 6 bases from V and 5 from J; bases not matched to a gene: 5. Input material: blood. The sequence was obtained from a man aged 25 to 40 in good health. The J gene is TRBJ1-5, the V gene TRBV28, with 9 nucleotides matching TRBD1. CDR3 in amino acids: CASSPGTGYQPQHF. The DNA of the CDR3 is TGTGCCAGCAGCCCCGGGACAGGGTATCAGCCCCAGCATTTT.